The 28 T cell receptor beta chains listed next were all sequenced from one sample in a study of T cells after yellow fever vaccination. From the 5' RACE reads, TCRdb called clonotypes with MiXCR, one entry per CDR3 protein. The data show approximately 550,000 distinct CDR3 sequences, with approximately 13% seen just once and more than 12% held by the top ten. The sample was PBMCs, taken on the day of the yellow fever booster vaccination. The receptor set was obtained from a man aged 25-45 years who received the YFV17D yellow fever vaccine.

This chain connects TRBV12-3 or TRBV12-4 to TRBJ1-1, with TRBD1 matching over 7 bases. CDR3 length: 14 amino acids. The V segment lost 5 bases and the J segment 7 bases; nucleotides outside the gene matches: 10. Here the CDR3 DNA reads TGTGCCAGCAGTACTCCGGGACAGATTTTTGAAGCTTTCTTT. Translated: CASSTPGQIFEAFF.

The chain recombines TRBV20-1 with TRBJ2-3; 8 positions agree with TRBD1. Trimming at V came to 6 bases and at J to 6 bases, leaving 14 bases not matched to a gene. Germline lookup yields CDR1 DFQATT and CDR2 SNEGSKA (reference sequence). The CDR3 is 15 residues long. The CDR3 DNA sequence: TGCAGTGCCGAACTTAGGACAGGGTCGAGGGATACGCAGTATTTT. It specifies CSAELRTGSRDTQYF.

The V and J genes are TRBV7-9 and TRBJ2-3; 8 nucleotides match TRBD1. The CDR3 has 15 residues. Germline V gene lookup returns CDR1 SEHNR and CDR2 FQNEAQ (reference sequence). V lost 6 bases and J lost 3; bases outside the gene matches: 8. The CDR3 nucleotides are TGTGCCAGCAGGCCTCCGGGACAGGCGACAGATACGCAGTATTTT. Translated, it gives CASRPPGQATDTQYF.

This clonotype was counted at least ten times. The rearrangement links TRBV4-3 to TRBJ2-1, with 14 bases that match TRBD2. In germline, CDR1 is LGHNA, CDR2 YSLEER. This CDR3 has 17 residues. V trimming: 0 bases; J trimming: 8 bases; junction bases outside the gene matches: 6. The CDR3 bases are TGCGCCAGCAGCCAAGACCCGGGACTAGCGGGAGTTCATGAGCAGTTCTTC. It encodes CASSQDPGLAGVHEQFF.

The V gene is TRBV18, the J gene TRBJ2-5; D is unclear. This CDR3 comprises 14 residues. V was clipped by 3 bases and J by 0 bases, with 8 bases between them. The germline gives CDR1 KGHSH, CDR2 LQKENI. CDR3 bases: TGTGCCAGCTCACCTCTCCAATACCAAGAGACCCAGTACTTC. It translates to CASSPLQYQETQYF.

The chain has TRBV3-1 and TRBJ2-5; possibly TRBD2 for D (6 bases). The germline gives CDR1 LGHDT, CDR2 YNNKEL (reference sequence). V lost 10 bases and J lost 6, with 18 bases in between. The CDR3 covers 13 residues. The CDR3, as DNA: TGTGCCACTACCTTTGGCGGGGAACAGACCCAGTACTTC. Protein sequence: CATTFGGEQTQYF.

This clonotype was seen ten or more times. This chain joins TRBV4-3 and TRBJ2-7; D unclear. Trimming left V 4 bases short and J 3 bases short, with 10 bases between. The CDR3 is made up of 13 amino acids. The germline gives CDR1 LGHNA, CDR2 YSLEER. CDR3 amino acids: CASSREVHYEQYF. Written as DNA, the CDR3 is TGCGCCAGCAGCCGCGAGGTTCACTACGAGCAGTACTTC.

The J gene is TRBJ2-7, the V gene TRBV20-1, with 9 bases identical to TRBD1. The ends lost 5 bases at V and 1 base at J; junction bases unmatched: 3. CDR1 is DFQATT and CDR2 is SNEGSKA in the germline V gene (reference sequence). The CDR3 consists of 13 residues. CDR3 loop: CSAPTGGSYEQYF. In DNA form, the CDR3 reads TGCAGTGCTCCGACAGGGGGTTCCTACGAGCAGTACTTC.

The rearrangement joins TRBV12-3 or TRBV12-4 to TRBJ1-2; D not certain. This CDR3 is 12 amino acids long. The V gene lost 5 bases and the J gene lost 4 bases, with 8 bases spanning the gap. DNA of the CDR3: TGTGCCAGCAGTCTTAGAGGCTATGGCTACACCTTC. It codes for CASSLRGYGYTF.

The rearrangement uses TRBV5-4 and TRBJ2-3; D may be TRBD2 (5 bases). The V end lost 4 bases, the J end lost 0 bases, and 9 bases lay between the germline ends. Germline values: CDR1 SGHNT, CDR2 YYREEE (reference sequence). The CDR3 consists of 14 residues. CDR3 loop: CASSPGESTDTQYF. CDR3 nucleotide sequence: TGTGCCAGCAGCCCCGGGGAGAGCACAGATACGCAGTATTTT.

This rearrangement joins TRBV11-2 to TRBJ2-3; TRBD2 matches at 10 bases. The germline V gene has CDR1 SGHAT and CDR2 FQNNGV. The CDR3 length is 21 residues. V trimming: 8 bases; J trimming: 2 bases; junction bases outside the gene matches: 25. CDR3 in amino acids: CASLHLIGLADNPSITDTQYF. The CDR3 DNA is TGTGCCAGCCTTCACCTGATCGGACTAGCGGATAATCCTTCAATCACAGATACGCAGTATTTT. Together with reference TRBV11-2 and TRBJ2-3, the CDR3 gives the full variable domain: EAGVAQSPRYKIIEKRQSVAFWCNPISGHATLYWYQQILGQGPKLLIQFQNNGVVDDSQLPKDRFSAERLKGVDSTLKIQPAKLEDSAVYLCASLHLIGLADNPSITDTQYFGPGTRLTVL.

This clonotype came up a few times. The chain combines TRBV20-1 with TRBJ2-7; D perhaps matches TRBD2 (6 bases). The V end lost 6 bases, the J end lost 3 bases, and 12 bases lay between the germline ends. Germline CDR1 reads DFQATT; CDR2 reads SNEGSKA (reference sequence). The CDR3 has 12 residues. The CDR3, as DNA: TGCAGTGCACACCGTAGCGGCTACGAGCAGTACTTC. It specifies CSAHRSGYEQYF.

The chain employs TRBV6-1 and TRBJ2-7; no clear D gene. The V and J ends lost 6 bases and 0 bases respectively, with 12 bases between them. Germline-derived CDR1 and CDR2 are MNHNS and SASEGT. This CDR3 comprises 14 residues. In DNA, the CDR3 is TGTGCCAGCAGCCTCAGTTCGAGCTCCTACGAGCAGTACTTC. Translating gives CASSLSSSSYEQYF.

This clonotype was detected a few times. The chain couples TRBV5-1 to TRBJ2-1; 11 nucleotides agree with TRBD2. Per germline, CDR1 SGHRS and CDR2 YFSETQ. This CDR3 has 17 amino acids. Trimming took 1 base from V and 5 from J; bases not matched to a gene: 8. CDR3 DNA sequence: TGCGCCAGCAGCTTGCGGGTGGGACTAGCGGATAACAATGAGCAGTTCTTC. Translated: CASSLRVGLADNNEQFF.

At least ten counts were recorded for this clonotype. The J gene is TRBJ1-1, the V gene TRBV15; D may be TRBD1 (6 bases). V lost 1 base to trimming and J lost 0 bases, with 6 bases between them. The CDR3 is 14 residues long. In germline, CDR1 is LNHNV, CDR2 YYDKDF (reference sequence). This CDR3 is CATSRAGVNTEAFF. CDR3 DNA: TGTGCCACCAGCAGAGCAGGGGTGAACACTGAAGCTTTCTTT.

As DNA, the CDR3 is TGCGCCAGCAGCCGATCAACAGGGGGCGTATCGCTCGGGGGCTACACCTTC. The encoded protein is CASSRSTGGVSLGGYTF. This chain connects TRBV5-1 to TRBJ1-2; TRBD1 matches at 9 bases. CDR3 length: 17 amino acids. Germline lookup yields CDR1 SGHRS and CDR2 YFSETQ. V was pared by 4 bases and J by 8 bases, with 18 bases of the junction left unmatched.

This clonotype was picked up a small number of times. The CDR3 protein is CAWSDDRVEQFF. In nucleotides, the CDR3 is TGTGCCTGGAGCGACGACAGGGTTGAGCAGTTCTTC. This rearrangement joins TRBV30 to TRBJ2-1; the match to TRBD1 covers 7 bases. With V trimmed by 3 bases and J by 9 bases, 5 bases remained unmatched. This CDR3 has 12 amino acids. Looked up from germline, CDR1 is GTSNPN and CDR2 is SVGIG (reference sequence).

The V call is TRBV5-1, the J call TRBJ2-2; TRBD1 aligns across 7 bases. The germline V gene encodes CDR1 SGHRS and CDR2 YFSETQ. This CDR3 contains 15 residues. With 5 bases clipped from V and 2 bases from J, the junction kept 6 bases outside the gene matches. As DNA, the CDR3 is TGCGCCAGCAGAACACAGGGGTTAAACACCGGGGAGCTGTTTTTT. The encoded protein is CASRTQGLNTGELFF.

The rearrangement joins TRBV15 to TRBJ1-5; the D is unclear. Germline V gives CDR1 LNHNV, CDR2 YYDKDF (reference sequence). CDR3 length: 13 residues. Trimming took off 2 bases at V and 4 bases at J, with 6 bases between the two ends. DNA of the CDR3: TGTGCCACCAGCAGAAGGCAGAATCAGCCCCAGCATTTT. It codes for CATSRRQNQPQHF.

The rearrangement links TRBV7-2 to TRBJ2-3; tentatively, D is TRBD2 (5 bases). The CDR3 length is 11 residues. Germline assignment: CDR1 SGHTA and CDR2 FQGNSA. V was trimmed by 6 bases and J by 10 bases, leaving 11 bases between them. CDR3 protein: CASSYEGSQYF. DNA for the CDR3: TGTGCCAGCAGTTATGAGGGCTCGCAGTATTTT.

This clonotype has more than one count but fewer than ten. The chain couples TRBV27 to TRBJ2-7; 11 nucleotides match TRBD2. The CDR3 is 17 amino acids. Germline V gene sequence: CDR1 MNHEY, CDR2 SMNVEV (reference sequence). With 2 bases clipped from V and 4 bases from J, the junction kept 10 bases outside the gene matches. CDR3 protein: CASSLKLGTSGLYEQYF. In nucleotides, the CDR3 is TGTGCCAGCAGTTTAAAGCTTGGGACTAGCGGTTTGTACGAGCAGTACTTC.

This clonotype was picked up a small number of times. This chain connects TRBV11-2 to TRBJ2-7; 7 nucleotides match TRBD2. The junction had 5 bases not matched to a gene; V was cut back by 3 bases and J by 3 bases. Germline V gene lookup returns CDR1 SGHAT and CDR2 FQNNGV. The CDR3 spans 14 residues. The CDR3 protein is CASSFPGLFYEQYF. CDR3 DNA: TGTGCCAGCAGCTTTCCGGGACTATTCTACGAGCAGTACTTC.

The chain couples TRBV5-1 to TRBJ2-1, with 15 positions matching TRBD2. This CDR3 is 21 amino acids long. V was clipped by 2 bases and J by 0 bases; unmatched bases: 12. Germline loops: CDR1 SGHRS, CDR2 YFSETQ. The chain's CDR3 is CASSFNPPGLAGGLSYNEQFF. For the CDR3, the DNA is TGCGCCAGCAGCTTTAATCCTCCGGGACTAGCGGGAGGCCTCTCCTACAATGAGCAGTTCTTC. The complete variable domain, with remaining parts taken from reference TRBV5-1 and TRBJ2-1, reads KAGVTQTPRYLIKTRGQQVTLSCSPISGHRSVSWYQQTPGQGLQFLFEYFSETQRNKGNFPGRFSGRQFSNSRSEMNVSTLELGDSALYLCASSFNPPGLAGGLSYNEQFFGPGTRLTVL.

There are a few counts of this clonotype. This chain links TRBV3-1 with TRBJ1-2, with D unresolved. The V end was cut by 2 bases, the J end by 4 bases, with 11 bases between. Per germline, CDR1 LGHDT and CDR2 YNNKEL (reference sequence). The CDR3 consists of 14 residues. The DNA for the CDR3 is TGTGCCAGCAGCCAAACCCGGGCCTCCTATGGCTACACCTTC. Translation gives CASSQTRASYGYTF. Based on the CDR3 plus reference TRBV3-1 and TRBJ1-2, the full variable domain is DTAVSQTPKYLVTQMGNDKSIKCEQNLGHDTMYWYKQDSKKFLKIMFSYNNKELIINETVPNRFSPKSPDKAHLNLHINSLELGDSAVYFCASSQTRASYGYTFGSGTRLTVV.

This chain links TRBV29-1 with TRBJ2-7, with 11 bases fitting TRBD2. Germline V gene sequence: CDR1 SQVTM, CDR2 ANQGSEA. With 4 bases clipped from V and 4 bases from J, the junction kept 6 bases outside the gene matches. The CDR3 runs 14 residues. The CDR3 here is CSVVVGTSGYEQYF. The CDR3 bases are TGCAGCGTTGTCGTTGGGACTAGCGGTTACGAGCAGTACTTC.

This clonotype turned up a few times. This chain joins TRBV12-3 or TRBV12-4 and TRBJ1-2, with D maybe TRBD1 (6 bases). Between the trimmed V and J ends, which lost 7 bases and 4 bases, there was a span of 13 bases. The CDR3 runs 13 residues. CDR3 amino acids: CASISTGIYGYTF. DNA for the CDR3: TGTGCCAGCATTTCTACAGGGATCTATGGCTACACCTTC.

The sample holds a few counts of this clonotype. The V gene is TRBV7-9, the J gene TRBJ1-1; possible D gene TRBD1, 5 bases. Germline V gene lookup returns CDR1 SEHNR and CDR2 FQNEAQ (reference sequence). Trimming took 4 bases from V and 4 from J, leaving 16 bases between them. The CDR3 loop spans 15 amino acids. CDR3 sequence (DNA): TGTGCCAGCAGCTCAATCCGGGGGGATAGCACTGAAGCTTTCTTT. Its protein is CASSSIRGDSTEAFF. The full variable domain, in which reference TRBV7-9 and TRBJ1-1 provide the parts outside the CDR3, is DTGVSQNPRHKITKRGQNVTFRCDPISEHNRLYWYRQTLGQGPEFLTYFQNEAQLEKSRLLSDRFSAERPKGSFSTLEIQRTEQGDSAMYLCASSSIRGDSTEAFFGQGTRLTVV.

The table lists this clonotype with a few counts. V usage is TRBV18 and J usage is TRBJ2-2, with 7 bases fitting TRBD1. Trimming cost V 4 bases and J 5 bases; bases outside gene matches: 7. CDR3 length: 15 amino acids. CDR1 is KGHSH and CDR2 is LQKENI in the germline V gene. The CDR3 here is CASSRIQGWTGELFF. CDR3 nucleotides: TGTGCCAGCTCACGGATACAGGGGTGGACCGGGGAGCTGTTTTTT.